This entry concerns a single T cell receptor (beta chain). TCRdb redid the calling of the PCR reads with MiXCR, one entry per CDR3 protein. The table records roughly 3,000 distinct CDR3 sequences, around 50% of them present only once. CDR1 and CDR2 from the germline V gene are SGHNT and YENEEA. This CDR3 region has 13 residues. This entry is derived from a study of immune characterization of retroperitoneal liposarcoma. This sequence originates from a male donor with retroperitoneal liposarcoma. The material sequenced was tumor tissue. V usage is TRBV11-3 and J usage is TRBJ2-4; D is uncertain. TRBJ2-7 matches the DNA end more closely, so the J call is doubtful. The CDR3 bases are TGTGCCAGCAGCTTGGAAGCCCCGGACGAGCAGTACTTC. Its protein product is CASSLEAPDEQYF.